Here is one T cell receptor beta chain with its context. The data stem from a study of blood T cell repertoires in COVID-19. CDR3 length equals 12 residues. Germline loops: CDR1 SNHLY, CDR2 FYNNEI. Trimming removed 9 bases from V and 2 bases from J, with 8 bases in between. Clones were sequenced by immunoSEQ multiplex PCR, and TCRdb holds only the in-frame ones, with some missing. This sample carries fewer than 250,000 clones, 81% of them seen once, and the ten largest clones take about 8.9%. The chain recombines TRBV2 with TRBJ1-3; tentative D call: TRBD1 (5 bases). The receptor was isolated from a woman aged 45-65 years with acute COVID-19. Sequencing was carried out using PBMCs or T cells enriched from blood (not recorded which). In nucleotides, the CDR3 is TGTGCCAGTGGGACTGCTGGAAACACCATATATTTT. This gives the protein CASGTAGNTIYF.